This TCR beta chain was identified during a study of identical twins. This clonotype was seen more than once but under ten times. TCRdb used MiXCR to reprocess the 5' RACE reads, holding one entry per CDR3 protein. The data show more than 400,000 distinct CDR3 sequences, roughly 15% seen once. This CDR3 is 16 amino acids long. The J segment lost 0 bases and the V segment lost 4 bases, leaving 7 bases of the junction unmatched. Germline V CDR1 and CDR2: DFQATT, SNEGSKA (reference sequence). The sample was also linked to a second study, of yellow fever vaccine responses in identical twins.

This TCR was sampled from a young woman in good health. The sequenced material came from CD4+ T cells sorted from blood. The rearrangement links TRBV20-1 to TRBJ2-1; 9 nucleotides align to TRBD2. The CDR3 loop reads CSATGLASSSYNEQFF. CDR3 DNA: TGCAGTGCTACCGGACTAGCGTCCAGCTCCTACAATGAGCAGTTCTTC.